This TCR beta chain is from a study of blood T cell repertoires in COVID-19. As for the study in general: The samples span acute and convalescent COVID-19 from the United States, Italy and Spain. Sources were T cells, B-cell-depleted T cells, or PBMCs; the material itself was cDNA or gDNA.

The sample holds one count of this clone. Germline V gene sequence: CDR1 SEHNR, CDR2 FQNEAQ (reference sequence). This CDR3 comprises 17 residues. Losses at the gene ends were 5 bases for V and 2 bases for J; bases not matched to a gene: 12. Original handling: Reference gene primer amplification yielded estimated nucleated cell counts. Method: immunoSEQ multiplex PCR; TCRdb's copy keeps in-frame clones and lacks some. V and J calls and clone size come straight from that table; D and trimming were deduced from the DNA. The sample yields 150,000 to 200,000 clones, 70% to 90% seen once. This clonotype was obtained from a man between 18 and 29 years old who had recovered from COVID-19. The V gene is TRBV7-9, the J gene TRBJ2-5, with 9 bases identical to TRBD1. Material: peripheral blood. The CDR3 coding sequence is TGTGCCAGCAGCCATCCGAACCGGGACAGGGTACAAGAGACCCAGTACTTC. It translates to CASSHPNRDRVQETQYF.